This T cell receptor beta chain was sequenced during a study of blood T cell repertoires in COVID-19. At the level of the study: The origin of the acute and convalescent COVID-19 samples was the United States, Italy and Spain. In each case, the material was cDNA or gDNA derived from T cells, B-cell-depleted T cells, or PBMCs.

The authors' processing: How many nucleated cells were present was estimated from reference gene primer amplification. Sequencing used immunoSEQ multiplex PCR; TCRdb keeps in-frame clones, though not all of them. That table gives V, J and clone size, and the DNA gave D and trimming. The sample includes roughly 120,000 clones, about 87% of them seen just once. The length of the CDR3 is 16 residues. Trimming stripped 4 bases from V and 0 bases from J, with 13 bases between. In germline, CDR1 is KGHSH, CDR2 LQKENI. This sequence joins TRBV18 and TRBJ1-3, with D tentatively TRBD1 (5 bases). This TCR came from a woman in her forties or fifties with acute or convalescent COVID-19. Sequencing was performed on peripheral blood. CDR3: CASSQGIISSGNTIYF. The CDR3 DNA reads TGTGCCAGCTCACAGGGGATTATATCCTCTGGAAACACCATATATTTT.